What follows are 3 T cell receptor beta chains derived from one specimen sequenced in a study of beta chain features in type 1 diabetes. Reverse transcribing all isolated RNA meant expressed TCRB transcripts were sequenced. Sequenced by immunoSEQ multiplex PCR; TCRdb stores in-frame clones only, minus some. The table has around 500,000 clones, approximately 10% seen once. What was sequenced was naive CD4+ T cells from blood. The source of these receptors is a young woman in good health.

The CDR3 here is CASSLTSVGNNEQFF. In DNA, the CDR3 is TGCGCCAGCAGCCTAACCTCCGTGGGTAACAATGAGCAGTTCTTC. The chain carries TRBV5-1 and TRBJ2-1, with unresolved D. Looked up from germline, CDR1 is SGHRS and CDR2 is YFSETQ. The V gene lost 4 bases and the J gene lost 5 bases, with 16 bases spanning the gap. CDR3 length: 15 residues.

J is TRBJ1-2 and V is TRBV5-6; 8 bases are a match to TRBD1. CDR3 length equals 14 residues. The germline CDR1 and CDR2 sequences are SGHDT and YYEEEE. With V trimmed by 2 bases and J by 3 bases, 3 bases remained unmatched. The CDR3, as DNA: TGTGCCAGCAGCTTCCAGGACAGGGACTATGGCTACACCTTC. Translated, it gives CASSFQDRDYGYTF.

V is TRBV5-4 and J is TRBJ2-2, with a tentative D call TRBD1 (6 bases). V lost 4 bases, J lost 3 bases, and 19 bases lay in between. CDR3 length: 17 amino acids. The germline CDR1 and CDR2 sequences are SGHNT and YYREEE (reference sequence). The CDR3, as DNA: TGTGCCAGCAGCACCGGACAGCGCCGGTCCTACACCGGGGAGCTGTTTTTT. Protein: CASSTGQRRSYTGELFF.